These T cell receptor beta chains were read from a single sample in a study of cytomegalovirus exposure and HLA in healthy donors. Assay: immunoSEQ multiplex PCR; the TCRdb copy retains only in-frame clones and omits some. The sample lists tens of thousands of clones; more than 55% were seen once. Material for sequencing was PBMCs. All receptors come from a woman aged 50 to 60 in good health and CMV-seropositive. CDR3s include the opening cysteine and the closing phenylalanine or tryptophan. The D gene is left open where the match is weak. Some rows have no size entry. The others give once, few or many, or a class for an expanded clone.

v_call	clone_size	j_call	d_call	cdr3_nt	cdr3_aa
TRBV6-5	NA	TRBJ2-5	NA	TGTGCCAGCAGCCCCCGGGTTTGGGAGACCCAGTACTTC	CASSPRVWETQYF
TRBV27	NA	TRBJ2-3	NA	TGTGCCAGCCATTTCACCCCGCGCGGTACGCAGTATTTT	CASHFTPRGTQYF
TRBV14	NA	TRBJ1-1	NA	TGTGCCAGCAGCCTCTCACGGGACACTGAAGCTTTCTTT	CASSLSRDTEAFF
TRBV18	NA	TRBJ2-5	TRBD2	TGTGCCAGCTCACTGAGACTAGCGGAGCAAGAGACCCAGTACTTC	CASSLRLAEQETQYF
TRBV28	NA	TRBJ1-5	TRBD1	TGTGCCAGCAACCAAGGGACAGTTATCTCGCCCCAGCATTTT	CASNQGTVISPQHF
TRBV23-1	NA	TRBJ1-6	TRBD1	TGCGCCAGCAGTCCCACGGACAGGGGGCATTCACCCCTCCACTTT	CASSPTDRGHSPLHF
TRBV6-5	NA	TRBJ1-3	TRBD1	TGTGCCAGCAGTTACTCGGGGACAGGGAACACCATATATTTT	CASSYSGTGNTIYF
TRBV5-1	NA	TRBJ1-1	NA	TGCGCCAGCAGCTTGGAAGCGGTCCCGGGGTTGACTGAAGCTTTCTTT	CASSLEAVPGLTEAFF
TRBV10-3	NA	TRBJ1-1	TRBD1	TGTGCCATCAGTGAGGTGAGGACAGGAACTATGAACACTGAAGCTTTCTTT	CAISEVRTGTMNTEAFF
TRBV19	once	TRBJ1-5	TRBD1	TGTGCCAGTCGACAGGGATATGAGAGTCAGCCCCAGCATTTT	CASRQGYESQPQHF
TRBV5-8	few	TRBJ2-5	NA	TGTGCCAGCAGGGCCCGGGGTGGAGAGACCCAGTACTTC	CASRARGGETQYF
TRBV6-1	NA	TRBJ1-6	NA	TGTGCCAGCAGTGATTTAGACAGGAGCTCCTATAATTCACCCCTCCACTTT	CASSDLDRSSYNSPLHF
TRBV4-1	NA	TRBJ1-2	NA	TGCGCCAGCAGCCAAGATGGGGGGTTCTATGGCTACACCTTC	CASSQDGGFYGYTF
TRBV5-4	NA	TRBJ1-1	NA	TGTGCCAGCAGCTTGAGGCAGGGGTGGCAAGCTTTCTTT	CASSLRQGWQAFF
TRBV15	NA	TRBJ1-5	NA	TGTGCCACCAGCAGAGATCGCGGGGCAGGTCAGCCCCAGCATTTT	CATSRDRGAGQPQHF
TRBV4-2	once	TRBJ2-2	NA	TGTGCCAGCAGACTCTTAAAGGGGGGGAACGCCGGGGAGCTGTTTTTT	CASRLLKGGNAGELFF
TRBV4-1	few	TRBJ2-7	TRBD2	TGCGCCAGCAGCCAGGCGGGAGGGGCTAGCTCCTACGAGCAGTACTTC	CASSQAGGASSYEQYF
TRBV6-5	few	TRBJ1-2	TRBD1	TGTGCCAGCAGTTACTCTCGGACAGGGGGCGGCTATGGCTACACCTTC	CASSYSRTGGGYGYTF
TRBV18	NA	TRBJ1-5	NA	TGTGCCAGCTCACCCTCGGTAGATCAGCCCCAGCATTTT	CASSPSVDQPQHF
TRBV5-4	once	TRBJ2-4	NA	TGTGCCAGCAGCTTGGCCGAGAGGGTGGGGATTCAGTACTTC	CASSLAERVGIQYF
TRBV10-3	NA	TRBJ1-6	TRBD1	TGTGCCATCAGGGGACAGTCAAATACGTCACCCCTCCACTTT	CAIRGQSNTSPLHF
TRBV5-1	NA	TRBJ2-7	TRBD1	TGCGCCAGCAGGCGGGACAGGGGAACTCGTGAGCAGTACTTC	CASRRDRGTREQYF
TRBV19	NA	TRBJ2-1	TRBD1	TGTGCCAGTAGTACCAACTTTCCGGACAGGGGCCTATACAATGAGCAGTTCTTC	CASSTNFPDRGLYNEQFF
TRBV30	NA	TRBJ2-7	NA	TGTGCCTGGAGTGTACGGTCGAACGAGCAGTACTTC	CAWSVRSNEQYF
TRBV6-5	NA	TRBJ1-2	NA	TGTGCCAGCAGGGGGGGGAGGACGTACGGCTACACCTTC	CASRGGRTYGYTF
TRBV4-2	few	TRBJ1-3	NA	TGTGCCAGCAGCCAAGAAAACAGGGAGTCTGGAAACACCATATATTTT	CASSQENRESGNTIYF
TRBV7-9	few	TRBJ2-5	TRBD2	TGTGCCAGCAGCTCAGATGGGCTAGCGGACCAAGAGACCCAGTACTTC	CASSSDGLADQETQYF
TRBV29-1	NA	TRBJ1-2	NA	TGCAGCGTTGAGATAGGCGTGGCGGCGAACTATGGCTACACCTTC	CSVEIGVAANYGYTF
TRBV5-1	NA	TRBJ1-6	TRBD1	TGCGCCAGCGCCCCGGGACAGCCCGGTTCACCCCTCCACTTT	CASAPGQPGSPLHF
TRBV28	NA	TRBJ2-3	TRBD2	TGTGCCAGCAGCCTAAAGTCGGGACTAGCGGGGGGTAAAACGGATACGCAGTATTTT	CASSLKSGLAGGKTDTQYF
TRBV11-1	NA	TRBJ2-7	TRBD1	TGTGCCAGCAGCTTCGGACAGGGGGAGTACGAGCAGTACTTC	CASSFGQGEYEQYF